This T cell receptor beta chain was identified during a study of blood T cell repertoires in COVID-19. Original processing methods: The assay estimated nucleated cells by amplifying reference gene primers. Repertoires were generated with immunoSEQ multiplex PCR, while TCRdb's copy carries only in-frame clones and drops some. V, J and clone size derive from that table, while D and trimming were established from the DNA sequence. The sample yields 280,000 or so clones, just under 90% seen once. Individuals drawn from around 24 US areas were about 18 to 95 years old. Participants' own reports of clinical history determined their cohort assignment. V lost 0 bases, J lost 5 bases, and 16 bases lay in between. CDR3 length equals 16 residues. Germline V gene lookup returns CDR1 MGHRA and CDR2 YSYEKL.

The V call is TRBV4-1, the J call TRBJ1-1; D is perhaps TRBD1 (6 bases). The sequenced sample was PBMCs or T cells enriched from blood (not recorded which). This sequence originates from a woman aged 50 to 60 who had been exposed to COVID-19. The CDR3 DNA is TGCGCCAGCAGCCAAGAGGGACTACAGGGACGGACTGAAGCTTTCTTT. Protein product: CASSQEGLQGRTEAFF.